The 13 T cell receptor beta chains in this list originate from one sample, sequenced in a study of metastatic and nonmetastatic thyroid tumors. Treatment of any kind had been given to no patient before thyroid surgery. TCRdb redid the clone calls on the PCR reads using MiXCR. The sample lists around 30,000 clones; 20% to 25% were seen once. The sample consisted of blood. Receptors were obtained from a female donor with papillary thyroid cancer or a benign thyroid nodule (not recorded which). Some clones in this sample may be carry-over from other donors' samples.

Of note for this clone: One junction end does not reproduce the germline sequence, and a read error may be involved. This sequence joins TRBV11-2 and TRBJ2-1, with D unclear. The CDR3 sequence is 13 residues long. Germline V gene lookup returns CDR1 SGHAT and CDR2 FQNNGV. Here the CDR3 reads CAISWKGFNEQFF. CDR3 in DNA: TGTGCCATCAGCTGGAAAGGGTTCAATGAGCAGTTCTTC.

Notes on this clone: As the CDR3 is not closed by the conserved phenylalanine or tryptophan, this likely results from a read error. Because the CDR3's place on the DNA is in doubt, the DNA is left out and the CDR3 is given as listed by TCRdb. The gene calls are TRBV21-1 and TRBJ2-5; the table gives TRBD2 as D, unverified against the DNA. TRBV21-1 is labeled a pseudogene. The CDR3 has 20 amino acids, counting both end residues. The CDR3 reads CASSSSGTSGRSGGQETQYC.

This clone showed up just a few times. The junction differs from germline at one of its ends, possibly a read error. V usage is TRBV27 and J usage is TRBJ1-6; no clear D. Germline CDR1 and CDR2: MNHEY and SMNVEV (reference sequence). This CDR3 region has 15 residues. The CDR3 protein is CVSTSLQDPNSPLHF. CDR3 coding DNA: TGTGTCAGCACCTCACTCCAGGACCCCAATTCACCCCTCCACTTT.

This chain connects TRBV19 to TRBJ2-1; 9 nucleotides agree with TRBD2. Germline assignment: CDR1 LNHDA and CDR2 SQIVND (reference sequence). The CDR3 totals 15 residues. J lost 1 base, V lost 7 bases, and 5 bases had no gene match. Here the CDR3 reads CASNGLAGSYNEQFF. The CDR3 coding sequence is TGTGCCAGTAACGGGCTAGCGGGATCCTACAATGAGCAGTTCTTC.

This clone was counted at least ten times. The chain carries TRBV27 and TRBJ2-1; 11 bases agree with TRBD2. Trimming at V came to 2 bases and at J to 6 bases, leaving 6 bases not matched to a gene. The germline CDR1 and CDR2 sequences are MNHEY and SMNVEV (reference sequence). The CDR3 loop spans 16 amino acids. The DNA of the CDR3 is TGTGCCAGCAGTTTAGGGGGACTAGCGGCACTCAATGAGCAGTTCTTC. Its translation is CASSLGGLAALNEQFF.

Concerning this clone: A read error may account for a junction end that differs from germline. This chain uses TRBV20-1 with TRBJ2-5; either TRBD1 or TRBD2 may fit D (6 bases each). The CDR3 is 15 amino acids. The germline CDR1 and CDR2 sequences are DFQATT and SNEGSKA (reference sequence). The CDR3 loop is CSAEDGDRGQESQYF. CDR3 DNA sequence: TGCAGTGCGGAAGACGGCGACCGGGGGCAAGAGTCCCAGTACTTC.

This clone was recorded many times. A single base separates this from a much larger clone, so it may be a read error. The rearrangement links TRBV7-2 to TRBJ2-7; 13 positions match TRBD2. This CDR3 is built from 17 residues. The germline V gene encodes CDR1 SGHTA and CDR2 FQGNSA. This CDR3 is CASSLGTSGISSHEQYF. CDR3 coding DNA: TGTGCCAGCAGCTTGGGGACTAGCGGGATTAGCTCCCACGAGCAGTACTTC.

This clone showed up many times. The germline gene is not matched at one end of the junction; a read error may be the cause. The CDR3 is CSARDPFNHGYTF. The DNA for the CDR3 is TGCAGTGCTAGAGATCCCTTTAACCATGGCTACACCTTC. The rearrangement uses TRBV20-1 and TRBJ1-2; D gene uncertain. The CDR3 spans 13 residues. CDR1 and CDR2 from the germline V gene are DFQATT and SNEGSKA (reference sequence).

On this clone: A much larger clonotype is one base distant, so this may be a read error. This sample includes further DNA sequences coding for the same CDR3. The rearrangement uses TRBV2 and TRBJ2-5; TRBD1 matches 10 bases. Germline V lookup: CDR1 SNHLY, CDR2 FYNNEI. CDR3 length: 13 residues. The CDR3 nucleotides read TGTGCCAGCAGGACAGGGGGCTCGGAGACACAGTACTTC. This translates into CASRTGGSETQYF.

This clone was observed many times. The J gene is TRBJ1-6, the V gene TRBV28; D is unclear. Germline CDR1 reads MDHEN; CDR2 reads SYDVKM. Trimming shortened V by 3 bases and J by 2 bases, and 14 bases separated the two germline ends. This CDR3 comprises 17 residues. CDR3 in DNA: TGTGCCAGCAGTTTTGGTGAAGTTTGGGCCTATAATTCACCCCTCCACTTT. Encoded protein: CASSFGEVWAYNSPLHF.

This clone was seen many times. The rearrangement links TRBV20-1 to TRBJ2-5; D unclear. The CDR3 extends over 12 amino acids. CDR1 is DFQATT and CDR2 is SNEGSKA in the germline V gene (reference sequence). V lost 3 bases and J 1 base, leaving 6 bases between the germline ends. The CDR3: CSASPTQETQYF. Here the CDR3 DNA reads TGCAGTGCTAGCCCTACCCAAGAGACCCAGTACTTC.

This clone was recorded many times. This chain connects TRBV24-1 to TRBJ1-1; unclear D gene. This CDR3 spans 14 amino acids. CDR1 is KGHDR, CDR2 SFDVKD, per germline. V lost 1 base, J lost 11 bases, and 16 bases lay in between. The CDR3 coding sequence is TGTGCCACCAGTGATTTTACCCGGCCTGGGGAGGCTTTCTTT. Protein product: CATSDFTRPGEAFF.

This clone was seen ten or more times. The gene calls are TRBV20-1 and TRBJ2-5, with D possibly matching TRBD1 (5 bases). The CDR3 consists of 14 residues. Trimming removed 3 bases from V and 2 bases from J, with 13 bases in between. The germline V gene has CDR1 DFQATT and CDR2 SNEGSKA (reference sequence). CDR3 bases: TGCAGTGCTAGGGGGCCGGGCCTACAAGAGACCCAGTACTTC. This sequence encodes CSARGPGLQETQYF.